The T cell receptor (beta chain) under discussion was sequenced for a study of memory CD4+ T cells and cytomegalovirus serostatus. Assay: immunoSEQ multiplex PCR; the TCRdb copy retains only in-frame clones and omits some. The table shows nearly 60,000 clones, with about 81% occurring only once. The sort gate was single viable CD3+CD4+CD8-CD45RO+ cells for memory CD4+ T cells. CDR3 length equals 14 residues. The V end lost 3 bases, the J end lost 5 bases, and 13 bases lay between the germline ends. The germline V gene has CDR1 SGHTA and CDR2 FQGNSA. The gene calls are TRBV7-2 and TRBJ1-1; the D gene is possibly TRBD1 (5 bases). The sequence derives from an adult in good health and CMV-seronegative. What was sequenced was memory CD4+ T cells from blood. The CDR3 protein is CASSFGTGPTEAFF. The CDR3 DNA is TGTGCCAGCAGCTTTGGAACGGGGCCTACTGAAGCTTTCTTT.